This T cell receptor (beta chain) was captured by sequencing in a study of cytomegalovirus exposure and HLA in healthy donors. The primer mix had 60 Vbeta and 13 Jbeta primers. TCRdb's copy holds only in-frame clones and misses some; the assay was immunoSEQ multiplex PCR. The table records 70,000 to 95,000 clones, 70% to 80% of them present only once. CDR1 and CDR2 (germline): MNHNY, SVGAGI (reference sequence). The trim removed 4 bases at V and 12 bases at J, leaving 16 bases unmatched. The CDR3 length is 16 residues. This TCR was sampled from a human donor in good health. Specimen: PBMCs. The genes are TRBV6-6 and TRBJ1-4, with TRBD1 identical over 8 bases. The CDR3: CASSFYSGGPEGELFF. Written as DNA, the CDR3 is TGTGCCAGCAGTTTCTACTCAGGGGGCCCTGAGGGGGAACTGTTTTTT.